What follows is one TCR beta chain and its context. The entry originates in a study of blood T cell repertoires in COVID-19. Study-level information: Italy, Spain and the United States were the sources of the convalescent and acute COVID-19 samples. The cDNA or gDNA used as material had been derived from T cells, B-cell-depleted T cells, or PBMCs.

Study processing details: Reference gene primer amplification gave estimated nucleated cell counts. Clones were sequenced by immunoSEQ multiplex PCR, and TCRdb holds only the in-frame ones, with some missing. The D gene and trimming were derived from the DNA, and the V and J assignments and clone size from that table. The sample shows 120,000 or so clones, 80% to 90% of them seen only once. The CDR3 consists of 13 residues. Trimming removed 5 bases from V and 7 bases from J, with 12 bases in between. Per germline, CDR1 MNHEY and CDR2 SVGAGI. The sample comprised peripheral blood. The chain carries TRBV6-5 and TRBJ1-5, with a possible D match to TRBD1 (6 bases). The sequence derives from a human donor in a cohort sampled during active COVID-19. Here the CDR3 DNA reads TGTGCCAGCAGTCCACAGGGAGACCAGCCCCAGCATTTT. Translating it yields CASSPQGDQPQHF.